This paragraph reports one T cell receptor (beta chain). This sample is drawn from a study of cytomegalovirus exposure and HLA in healthy donors. Germline V gives CDR1 LGHNA, CDR2 YSLEER. The CDR3 has 17 residues. V lost 0 bases to trimming and J lost 7 bases, with 21 bases between them. The PCR made use of 60 Vbeta and 13 Jbeta primers. The assay was immunoSEQ multiplex PCR, and TCRdb's table has in-frame clones only and misses some. The sample features 60,000 to 70,000 clones, with approximately 15% in its top ten. This chain uses TRBV4-3 with TRBJ1-2, with D possibly being TRBD1 (5 bases). The source is a boy between 5 and 17 years old in good health and CMV-seronegative. The sequenced sample consisted of PBMCs. Here the CDR3 reads CASSQDIGAGREGGYTF. CDR3 DNA sequence: TGCGCCAGCAGCCAAGATATCGGGGCAGGGCGGGAGGGTGGCTACACCTTC.